One sample yielded the 6 T cell receptor beta chains listed below, sequenced in a study of blood T cell repertoires in COVID-19. Sequenced by immunoSEQ multiplex PCR; TCRdb stores in-frame clones only, minus some. The table lists about 200,000 clones, approximately 85% of them singletons. Source material: peripheral blood. These TCRs come from a woman aged 65 to 85 with COVID-19, enrolled during active disease.

The chain links TRBV6-2 or TRBV6-3 to TRBJ1-6; the match to TRBD1 covers 10 bases. V was clipped by 4 bases and J by 4 bases; unmatched bases: 10. CDR1 is MNHEY, CDR2 SVGEGT, per germline. The CDR3 runs 18 residues. The CDR3 protein is CASSSPTTGGYYNSPLHF. The CDR3 DNA sequence: TGTGCCAGCAGTTCACCAACGACAGGGGGCTATTATAATTCACCCCTCCACTTT.

The V and J genes are TRBV7-2 and TRBJ2-1; D perhaps matches TRBD1 (6 bases). The V and J ends lost 6 bases and 9 bases respectively, with 15 bases between them. Germline values: CDR1 SGHTA, CDR2 FQGNSA. The CDR3 is made up of 13 amino acids. The CDR3 protein is CASSYYRVAEQFF. DNA for the CDR3: TGTGCCAGCAGTTATTACAGGGTGGCTGAGCAGTTCTTC.

The genes are TRBV6-1 and TRBJ2-1, with D possibly TRBD1 on 6 matching bases. The CDR3 runs to 17 residues. V was clipped by 2 bases and J by 5 bases, with 19 bases between them. Per the germline V gene, CDR1 is MNHNS and CDR2 is SASEGT. The CDR3 reads CASSEQTGLKGNNEQFF. The CDR3 region has the DNA TGTGCCAGCAGTGAACAGACAGGACTTAAGGGGAACAATGAGCAGTTCTTC.

This rearrangement joins TRBV7-9 to TRBJ1-5, with TRBD1 matching over 7 bases. The CDR3 is made up of 16 amino acids. Germline CDR1 SEHNR, CDR2 FQNEAQ (reference sequence). V was pared by 4 bases and J by 3 bases, with 9 bases of the junction left unmatched. CDR3 in amino acids: CASSSIQGEANQPQHF. The CDR3 nucleotides read TGTGCCAGCAGCTCTATCCAGGGGGAGGCCAATCAGCCCCAGCATTTT.

The chain uses TRBV7-2 and TRBJ1-2; 7 bases agree with TRBD1. The CDR3 is 14 amino acids. Germline V CDR1 and CDR2: SGHTA, FQGNSA. V dropped 6 bases and J dropped 6; count of bases not matched to a gene: 10. CDR3 in DNA: TGTGCCAGCAGGATGACAGGGTCGGGCCATGGCTACACCTTC. Translating it yields CASRMTGSGHGYTF.

The V gene is TRBV4-3, the J gene TRBJ2-5; TRBD2 matches at 9 bases. This CDR3 is built from 16 residues. After removal of 2 bases from V and 4 bases from J, the junction contained 8 bases not matched to a gene. The germline V gene has CDR1 LGHNA and CDR2 YSLEER. DNA for the CDR3: TGCGCCAGCAGCCAAACCATAGCGGGAGAGGGAGAGACCCAGTACTTC. Encoded protein: CASSQTIAGEGETQYF.